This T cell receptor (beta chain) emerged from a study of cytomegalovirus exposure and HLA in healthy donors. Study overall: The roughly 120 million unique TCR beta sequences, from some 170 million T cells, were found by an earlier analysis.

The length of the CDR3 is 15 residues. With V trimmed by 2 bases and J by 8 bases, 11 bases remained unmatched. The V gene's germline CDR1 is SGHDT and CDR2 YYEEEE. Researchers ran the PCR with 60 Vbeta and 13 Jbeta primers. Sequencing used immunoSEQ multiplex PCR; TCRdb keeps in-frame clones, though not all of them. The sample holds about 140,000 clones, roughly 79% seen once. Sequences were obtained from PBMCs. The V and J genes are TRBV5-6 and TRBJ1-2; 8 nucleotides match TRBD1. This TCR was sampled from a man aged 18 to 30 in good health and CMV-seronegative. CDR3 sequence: CASSLGRGPRQGYTF. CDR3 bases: TGTGCCAGCAGCTTAGGCAGGGGGCCTCGTCAAGGCTACACCTTC.